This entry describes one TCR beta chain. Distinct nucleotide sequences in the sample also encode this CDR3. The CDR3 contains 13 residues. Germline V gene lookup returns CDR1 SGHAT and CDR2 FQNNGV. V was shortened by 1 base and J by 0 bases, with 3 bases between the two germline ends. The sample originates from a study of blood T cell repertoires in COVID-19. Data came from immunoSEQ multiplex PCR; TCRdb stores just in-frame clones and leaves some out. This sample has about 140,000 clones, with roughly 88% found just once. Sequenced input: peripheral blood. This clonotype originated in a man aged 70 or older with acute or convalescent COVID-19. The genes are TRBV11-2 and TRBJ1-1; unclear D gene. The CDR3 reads CASSLALNTEAFF. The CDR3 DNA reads TGTGCCAGCAGCTTAGCCTTGAACACTGAAGCTTTCTTT.